This T cell receptor beta chain originates from a study of beta chain features in type 1 diabetes. Overall study: Across every sample, 85 million to 120 million sorted cells were examined in total.

Study conclusions and caveats: People with Type 1 diabetes carried modestly yet significantly shorter TCRB CDR3s in all four CD4+ subsets. Fewer insertions but more deletions were seen at VDJ junctions in type 1 diabetes patients.

In its sample, this clone was seen a few times. Its target is unknown. Central memory, naive, regulatory and stem cell-like memory CD4+ cells were sorted by CD45RO/CCR7/CD25/CD127/CD95/CD27. Expressed TCRB transcripts were sequenced because the entire RNA isolate underwent reverse transcription. Deep immunoSEQ sequencing covered naive, central memory and regulatory T cell samples. Assay: immunoSEQ multiplex PCR; the TCRdb copy retains only in-frame clones and omits some. The repertoire holds around 650,000 clones, with 12% as singletons. What was sequenced was naive CD4+ T cells from blood. This sequence was found in a man aged 25-45 years with type 1 diabetes.

The CDR3 DNA reads as TGCGCCAGCAGCCCGGGACTAACAGGATCCAATGAGCAGTTCTTC. Translation gives CASSPGLTGSNEQFF. This sequence joins TRBV5-1 and TRBJ2-1; 7 nucleotides line up with TRBD2. Looked up from germline, CDR1 is SGHRS and CDR2 is YFSETQ. This CDR3 spans 15 amino acids. V was pared by 4 bases and J by 6 bases, with 10 bases of the junction left unmatched.